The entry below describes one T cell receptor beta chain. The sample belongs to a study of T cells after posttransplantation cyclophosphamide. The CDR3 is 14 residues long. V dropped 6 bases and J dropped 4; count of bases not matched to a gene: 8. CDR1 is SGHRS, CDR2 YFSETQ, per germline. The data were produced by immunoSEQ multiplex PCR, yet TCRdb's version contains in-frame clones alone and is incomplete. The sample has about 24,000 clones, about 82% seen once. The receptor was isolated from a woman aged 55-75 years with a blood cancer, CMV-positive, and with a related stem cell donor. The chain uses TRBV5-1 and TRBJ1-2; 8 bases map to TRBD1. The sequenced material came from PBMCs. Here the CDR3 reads CASTQGAGGYGYTF. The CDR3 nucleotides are TGCGCCAGCACCCAGGGGGCTGGTGGCTATGGCTACACCTTC. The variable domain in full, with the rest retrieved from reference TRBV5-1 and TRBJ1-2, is KAGVTQTPRYLIKTRGQQVTLSCSPISGHRSVSWYQQTPGQGLQFLFEYFSETQRNKGNFPGRFSGRQFSNSRSEMNVSTLELGDSALYLCASTQGAGGYGYTFGSGTRLTVV.